This T cell receptor (beta chain) was recorded in a study of T cells after yellow fever vaccination. General study points: Abundant contaminating clonotypes from the bulk population could appear in FACS-sorted repertoires. Among primary-vaccination clones, most reappeared after the booster, at around 97% for CD4 and under 90% for CD8. Faster peaking, at day 5 versus 15, marked a secondary response that was weaker.

This clonotype was detected only a few times. Antigen unknown. 5'RACE template switching added a universal primer site and UMIs to TCR cDNA. TCRdb reanalysed the 5' RACE reads using MiXCR and keeps one entry per CDR3 protein. Here the sample spans hundreds of thousands of distinct CDR3 sequences, about 9.5% being singletons. Trimming left V 0 bases short and J 5 bases short, with 16 bases between. The CDR3 covers 16 residues. Germline values: CDR1 MNHEY, CDR2 SMNVEV (reference sequence). This clonotype originated in a man younger than 35 who received the YFV17D yellow fever vaccine. The source was PBMCs, collected on the day of the first yellow fever vaccination. The chain links TRBV27 to TRBJ1-2, with D unresolved. CDR3 nucleotides: TGTGCCAGCAGTTTATCGAGGACCCCGCTAAGATATGGCTACACCTTC. Its protein product is CASSLSRTPLRYGYTF.